Below, 19 T cell receptor beta chains from the same sample are listed, as sequenced in a study of siplizumab effects on memory and regulatory T cells. Sequencing used immunoSEQ multiplex PCR; TCRdb keeps in-frame clones, though not all of them. The sample has more than 85,000 clones; 92% are singletons. Sequenced material: Tregs sorted from blood. The receptor set was obtained from a human donor in good health.

This clone has only one observation. The chain links TRBV28 to TRBJ2-7; D remains ambiguous. The CDR3 contains 12 residues. The V gene lost 3 bases and the J gene lost 1 base, with 4 bases spanning the gap. Germline V gene lookup returns CDR1 MDHEN and CDR2 SYDVKM. CDR3 in amino acids: CASSFVSYEQYF. The CDR3 DNA reads TGTGCCAGCAGTTTTGTTTCCTACGAGCAGTACTTC.

The chain is built from TRBV11-3 and TRBJ2-1; 10 bases map to TRBD1. The V and J ends lost 1 base and 4 bases, in that order; junction bases with no gene match: 1. The germline V gene encodes CDR1 SGHNT and CDR2 YENEEA. The CDR3 is 15 amino acids. CDR3 loop: CASSLADRGYNEQFF. In nucleotides, the CDR3 is TGTGCCAGCAGCTTAGCGGACAGGGGGTACAATGAGCAGTTCTTC.

This clone was seen a few times. The V gene is TRBV14, the J gene TRBJ1-1; TRBD1 might be the D (6 bases). In germline, CDR1 is SGHDN, CDR2 FVKESK. The CDR3 has 14 amino acids. Trimming removed 1 base from V and 3 bases from J, with 9 bases in between. In DNA form, the CDR3 reads TGTGCCAGCAGCCAAGCGCAGGGGTACACTGAAGCTTTCTTT. Translated: CASSQAQGYTEAFF.

The rearrangement links TRBV5-4 to TRBJ2-6; D is unresolved. The CDR3 contains 15 residues. Germline V gene lookup returns CDR1 SGHNT and CDR2 YYREEE (reference sequence). The V and J ends lost 4 bases and 0 bases respectively, with 8 bases between them. DNA for the CDR3: TGTGCCAGCAGCGTGGAGCCCTCTGGGGCCAACGTCCTGACTTTC. Residues: CASSVEPSGANVLTF.

This chain uses TRBV7-9 with TRBJ1-2; D not certain. V lost 4 bases, J lost 2 bases, and 5 bases lay in between. The CDR3 has 12 amino acids. Germline CDR1 SEHNR, CDR2 FQNEAQ (reference sequence). The chain's CDR3 is CASSSTNYGYTF. The CDR3 region has the DNA TGTGCCAGCAGCTCGACAAACTATGGCTACACCTTC.

The J gene is TRBJ1-2, the V gene TRBV28, with 7 positions matching TRBD1. The CDR3 is 15 amino acids. Trimming took 8 bases from V and 0 from J; bases not matched to a gene: 9. Germline values: CDR1 MDHEN, CDR2 SYDVKM. DNA of the CDR3: TGTGCCAGCGCCCAGGGGGGGCGGACTAACTATGGCTACACCTTC. The encoded protein is CASAQGGRTNYGYTF.

This clone was seen only once. This chain links TRBV5-1 with TRBJ2-7; D is undetermined. There are 13 residues in the CDR3. CDR1 and CDR2 (germline): SGHRS, YFSETQ. V lost 0 bases and J lost 3, with 7 bases in between. The CDR3 here is CASSLVGFYEQYF. The CDR3 DNA reads as TGCGCCAGCAGCTTGGTGGGATTCTACGAGCAGTACTTC. The full variable domain, its missing parts supplied by reference TRBV5-1 and TRBJ2-7, is KAGVTQTPRYLIKTRGQQVTLSCSPISGHRSVSWYQQTPGQGLQFLFEYFSETQRNKGNFPGRFSGRQFSNSRSEMNVSTLELGDSALYLCASSLVGFYEQYFGPGTRLTVT.

V is TRBV11-2 and J is TRBJ2-7; 7 nucleotides line up with TRBD1. The germline V gene encodes CDR1 SGHAT and CDR2 FQNNGV. V lost 6 bases to trimming and J lost 4 bases; unmatched junction nucleotides: 12. The CDR3 contains 15 residues. As DNA, the CDR3 is TGTGCCAGCAGAAGACCGGGACAGAACACTTACGAGCAGTACTTC. It yields the protein CASRRPGQNTYEQYF.

The CDR3 nucleotides read TGTGCCACCCCGGGTCCGGTCACCGGGGAGCTGTTTTTT. Translated: CATPGPVTGELFF. The chain links TRBV28 to TRBJ2-2, with D uncertain. Trimming cost V 10 bases and J 4 bases, with 13 bases left between them. This CDR3 contains 13 residues. Germline CDR1 is MDHEN and CDR2 is SYDVKM.

The chain recombines TRBV18 with TRBJ2-3; 9 nucleotides line up with TRBD2. J was trimmed by 2 bases and V by 1 base; bases with no gene match: 4. CDR3 length equals 16 residues. From germline, CDR1 is KGHSH and CDR2 LQKENI. The CDR3 here is CASSPLLAGITDTQYF. The CDR3 DNA sequence: TGTGCCAGCTCACCACTCCTAGCGGGGATCACAGATACGCAGTATTTT.

V usage is TRBV28 and J usage is TRBJ1-5; a possible D gene is TRBD1 (6 bases). Trimming left V 11 bases short and J 3 bases short, with 14 bases between. The CDR3 sequence is 13 residues long. Germline CDR1 is MDHEN and CDR2 is SYDVKM. CDR3 nucleotide sequence: TGTGCCGGCACGAGGGGGGACAATCAGCCCCAGCATTTT. Amino acid sequence: CAGTRGDNQPQHF.

This chain joins TRBV18 and TRBJ1-2; no clear D gene. Germline CDR1 reads KGHSH; CDR2 reads LQKENI. V lost 1 base and J 1 base, leaving 10 bases between the germline ends. This CDR3 comprises 15 residues. The CDR3 protein is CASSPRSGNNYGYTF. CDR3 coding DNA: TGTGCCAGCTCACCACGGTCCGGGAATAACTATGGCTACACCTTC.

Concerning this clone itself: An end of the junction does not agree with germline; a read error may underlie this. Here the CDR3 DNA reads TGTACCAGCAGCTTGACTAGTAATGAGCAGTTCTTC. Protein sequence: CTSSLTSNEQFF. This chain joins TRBV7-3 and TRBJ2-1, with D possibly being TRBD2 (6 bases). Per the germline V gene, CDR1 is SGHTA and CDR2 is FQGTGA. The CDR3 consists of 12 residues.

The chain recombines TRBV19 with TRBJ2-1, with D possibly matching TRBD1 (6 bases). V was pared by 6 bases and J by 2 bases, with 14 bases between. Per the germline V gene, CDR1 is LNHDA and CDR2 is SQIVND (reference sequence). The CDR3 length is 15 residues. CDR3 bases: TGTGCCAGTAGCCCACAGGGCTACCCCTACAATGAGCAGTTCTTC. Protein sequence: CASSPQGYPYNEQFF.

Regarding this clone: One end of the junction fails to match germline, which may point to a read error. V and J are TRBV12-5 and TRBJ2-7, with a weak D call TRBD2 (5 bases). The CDR3 extends over 9 amino acids. Germline lookup yields CDR1 LGHNT and CDR2 FRNRAP. The CDR3 region is CASGLTDLF. The CDR3 DNA reads TGTGCTAGTGGTCTGACGGACTTATTC. The full variable domain, rest sourced from reference TRBV12-5 and TRBJ2-7, is DARVTQTPRHKVTEMGQEVTMRCQPILGHNTVFWYRQTMMQGLELLAYFRNRAPLDDSGMPKDRFSAEMPDATLATLKIQPSEPRDSAVYFCASGLTDLFGPGTRLTVT.

The V call is TRBV7-9, the J call TRBJ2-7, with D possibly TRBD1 on 6 matching bases. The CDR3 extends over 13 amino acids. With 1 base removed from V and 5 bases from J, the gap between germline ends came to 9 bases. Germline V gives CDR1 SEHNR, CDR2 FQNEAQ (reference sequence). The CDR3: CASSLVQGHEQYF. In nucleotides, the CDR3 is TGTGCCAGCAGCTTAGTTCAGGGGCACGAGCAGTACTTC.

The gene calls are TRBV27 and TRBJ2-7; TRBD2 agrees at 7 bases. This CDR3 spans 16 amino acids. Losses at the gene ends were 3 bases for V and 10 bases for J; bases not matched to a gene: 18. Germline V gene lookup returns CDR1 MNHEY and CDR2 SMNVEV (reference sequence). The CDR3 nucleotides read TGTGCCAGCAGTTTTGGGCAGTGGCCTAGCGGAGGCCCCCAGTACTTC. Residues: CASSFGQWPSGGPQYF.

The rearrangement uses TRBV28 and TRBJ1-2, with D uncertain. In germline, CDR1 is MDHEN, CDR2 SYDVKM. Trimming stripped 8 bases from V and 4 bases from J, with 11 bases between. This CDR3 spans 12 amino acids. In DNA, the CDR3 is TGTGCCAGCGCATTCGGGAGCTATGGCTACACCTTC. The encoded protein is CASAFGSYGYTF.

This sequence joins TRBV15 and TRBJ2-4; 7 nucleotides match TRBD1. V was pared by 8 bases and J by 7 bases, with 11 bases of the junction left unmatched. In germline, CDR1 is LNHNV, CDR2 YYDKDF (reference sequence). The CDR3 is made up of 14 amino acids. The CDR3 sequence: CATEKTGQVNIQYF. The CDR3 nucleotides are TGTGCCACCGAGAAGACAGGGCAAGTCAACATTCAGTACTTC.